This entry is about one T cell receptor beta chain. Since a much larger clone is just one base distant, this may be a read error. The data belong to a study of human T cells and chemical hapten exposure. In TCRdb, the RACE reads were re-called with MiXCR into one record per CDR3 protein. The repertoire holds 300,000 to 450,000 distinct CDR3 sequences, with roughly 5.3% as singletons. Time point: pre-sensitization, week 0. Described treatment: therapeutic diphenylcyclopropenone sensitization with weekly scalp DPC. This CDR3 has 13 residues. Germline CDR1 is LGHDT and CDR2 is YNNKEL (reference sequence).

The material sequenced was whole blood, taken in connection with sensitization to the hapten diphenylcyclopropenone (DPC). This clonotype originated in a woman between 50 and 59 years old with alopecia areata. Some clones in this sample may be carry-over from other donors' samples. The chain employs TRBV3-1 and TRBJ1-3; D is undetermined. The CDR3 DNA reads TGTGCCAGCAGCCAAGTACCTGGAAACTCCATATATTTT. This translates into CASSQVPGNSIYF.